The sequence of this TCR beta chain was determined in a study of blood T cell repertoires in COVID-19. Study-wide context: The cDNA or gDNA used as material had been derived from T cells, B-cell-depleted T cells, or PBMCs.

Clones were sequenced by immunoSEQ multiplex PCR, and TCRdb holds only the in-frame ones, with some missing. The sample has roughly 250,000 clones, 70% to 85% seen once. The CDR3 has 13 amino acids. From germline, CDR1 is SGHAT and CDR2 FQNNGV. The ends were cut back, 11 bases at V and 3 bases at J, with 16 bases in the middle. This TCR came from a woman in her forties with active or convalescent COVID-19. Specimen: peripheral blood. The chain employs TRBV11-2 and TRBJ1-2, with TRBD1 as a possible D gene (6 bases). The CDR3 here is CARRGGVDYGYTF. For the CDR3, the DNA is TGTGCCCGGAGGGGGGGGGTTGACTATGGCTACACCTTC.